This TCR beta chain was observed in a study of OX40 agonist ivuxolimab in advanced cancers. As for the study in general: Patients receiving dose escalation had hepatocellular carcinoma, melanoma, renal cell or head and neck cancer.

The CDR3 is 14 residues long. After removal of 0 bases from V and 5 bases from J, the junction contained 3 bases not matched to a gene. Germline values: CDR1 LNHNV, CDR2 YYDKDF (reference sequence). Worth noting for this clone: Its antigen is not identified.

Study-wide findings and caveats: Certain nonresponders likewise exhibited a low normalized T-cell clonal expansion. Expanded clones tended on average to be more numerous among CD8+ T cells than CD4+.

The protocol was immunoSEQ multiplex PCR, while the TCRdb copy is restricted to in-frame clones and leaves out a portion. The sample lists tens of thousands of clones, around four fifths occurring once. The chain couples TRBV15 to TRBJ1-2; 7 nucleotides match TRBD1. This receptor was obtained from an adult with an advanced solid tumor such as melanoma, head and neck, liver or kidney cancer. Sequenced here: CD4+ or CD8+ T cells sorted from blood, sampled in a trial of the OX40 agonist ivuxolimab. The CDR3 loop reads CATSREGTVYGYTF. As DNA, the CDR3 is TGTGCCACCAGCAGAGAGGGGACAGTTTATGGCTACACCTTC.